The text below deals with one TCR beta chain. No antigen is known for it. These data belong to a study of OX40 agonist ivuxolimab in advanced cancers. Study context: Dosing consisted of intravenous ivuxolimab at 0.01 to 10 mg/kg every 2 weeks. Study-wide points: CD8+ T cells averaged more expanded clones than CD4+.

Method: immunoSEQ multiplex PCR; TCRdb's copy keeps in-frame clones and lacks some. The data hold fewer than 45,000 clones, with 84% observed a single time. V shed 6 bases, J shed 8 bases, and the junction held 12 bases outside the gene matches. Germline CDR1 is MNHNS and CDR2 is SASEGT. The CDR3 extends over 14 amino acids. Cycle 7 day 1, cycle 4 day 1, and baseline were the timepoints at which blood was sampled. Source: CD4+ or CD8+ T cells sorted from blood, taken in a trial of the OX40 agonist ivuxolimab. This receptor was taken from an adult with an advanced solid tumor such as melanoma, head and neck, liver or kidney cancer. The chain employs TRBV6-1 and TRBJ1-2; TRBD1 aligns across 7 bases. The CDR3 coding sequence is TGTGCCAGCAGGTTCGAAGACAGGGAGGTCGGCTACACCTTC. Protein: CASRFEDREVGYTF.